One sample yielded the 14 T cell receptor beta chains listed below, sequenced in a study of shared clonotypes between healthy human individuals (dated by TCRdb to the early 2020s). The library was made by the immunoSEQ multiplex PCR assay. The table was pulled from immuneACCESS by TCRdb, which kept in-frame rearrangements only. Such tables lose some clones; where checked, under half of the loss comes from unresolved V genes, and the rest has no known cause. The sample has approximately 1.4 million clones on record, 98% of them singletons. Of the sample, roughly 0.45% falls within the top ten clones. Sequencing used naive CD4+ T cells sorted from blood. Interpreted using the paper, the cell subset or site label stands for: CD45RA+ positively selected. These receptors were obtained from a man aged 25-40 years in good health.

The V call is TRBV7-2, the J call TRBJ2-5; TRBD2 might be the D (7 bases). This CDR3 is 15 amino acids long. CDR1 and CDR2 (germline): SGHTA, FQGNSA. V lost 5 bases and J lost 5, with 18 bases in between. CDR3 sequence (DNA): TGTGCCAGCAGCACCCGGGGGGCCCTGGGGGAGACCCAGTACTTC. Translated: CASSTRGALGETQYF.

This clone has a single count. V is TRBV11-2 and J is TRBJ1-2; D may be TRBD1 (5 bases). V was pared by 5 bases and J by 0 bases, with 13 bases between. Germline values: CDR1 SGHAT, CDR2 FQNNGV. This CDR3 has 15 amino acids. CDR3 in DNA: TGTGCCAGCAGCGAACACAGGCTCGCTAACTATGGCTACACCTTC. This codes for CASSEHRLANYGYTF.

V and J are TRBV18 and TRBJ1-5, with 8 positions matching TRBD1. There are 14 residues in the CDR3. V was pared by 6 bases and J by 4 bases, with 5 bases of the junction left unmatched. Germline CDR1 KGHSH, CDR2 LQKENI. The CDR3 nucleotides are TGTGCCAGCTCTCAAGACAGGGGAAATCAGCCCCAGCATTTT. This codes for CASSQDRGNQPQHF.

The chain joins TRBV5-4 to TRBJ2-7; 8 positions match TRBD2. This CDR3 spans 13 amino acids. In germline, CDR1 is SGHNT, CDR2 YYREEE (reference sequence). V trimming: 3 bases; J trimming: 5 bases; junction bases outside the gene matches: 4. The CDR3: CASSSSGRHEQYF. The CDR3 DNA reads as TGTGCCAGCAGCTCGAGCGGGAGACACGAGCAGTACTTC.

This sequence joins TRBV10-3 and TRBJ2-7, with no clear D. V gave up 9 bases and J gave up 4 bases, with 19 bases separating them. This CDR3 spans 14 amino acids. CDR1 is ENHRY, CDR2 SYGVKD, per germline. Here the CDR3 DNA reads TGTGCCATTTCCAACGGCCAAGAAGGTTACGAGCAGTACTTC. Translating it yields CAISNGQEGYEQYF.

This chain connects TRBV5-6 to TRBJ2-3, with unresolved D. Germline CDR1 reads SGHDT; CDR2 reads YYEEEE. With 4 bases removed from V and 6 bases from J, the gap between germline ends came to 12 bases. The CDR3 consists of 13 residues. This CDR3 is CASSVKPGDTQYF. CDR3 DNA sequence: TGTGCCAGCAGCGTCAAGCCCGGGGATACGCAGTATTTT.

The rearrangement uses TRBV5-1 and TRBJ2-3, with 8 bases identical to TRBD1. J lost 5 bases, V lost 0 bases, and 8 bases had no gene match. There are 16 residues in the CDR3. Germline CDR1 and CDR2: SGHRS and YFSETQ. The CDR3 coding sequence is TGCGCCAGCAGCTTGGTGGGGGGACAGGCCGGAGATACGCAGTATTTT. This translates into CASSLVGGQAGDTQYF.

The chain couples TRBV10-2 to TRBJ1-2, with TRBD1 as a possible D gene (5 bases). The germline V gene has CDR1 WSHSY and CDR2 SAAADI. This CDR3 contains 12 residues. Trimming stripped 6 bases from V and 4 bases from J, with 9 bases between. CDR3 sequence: CASRDGGYGYTF. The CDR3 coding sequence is TGCGCCAGCAGAGACGGGGGCTATGGCTACACCTTC.

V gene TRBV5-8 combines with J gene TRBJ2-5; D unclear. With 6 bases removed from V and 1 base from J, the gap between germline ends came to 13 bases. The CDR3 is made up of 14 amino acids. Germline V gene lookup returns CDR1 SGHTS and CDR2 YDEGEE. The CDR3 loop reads CASTRLVIQETQYF. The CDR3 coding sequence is TGTGCCAGCACCCGTCTAGTTATCCAAGAGACCCAGTACTTC.

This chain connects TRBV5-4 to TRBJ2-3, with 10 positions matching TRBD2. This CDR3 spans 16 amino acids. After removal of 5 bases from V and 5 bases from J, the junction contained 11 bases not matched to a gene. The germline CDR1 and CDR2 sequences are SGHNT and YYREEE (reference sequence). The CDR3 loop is CASRSALAGAGDTQYF. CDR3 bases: TGTGCCAGCAGGTCGGCGCTAGCGGGAGCTGGAGATACGCAGTATTTT.

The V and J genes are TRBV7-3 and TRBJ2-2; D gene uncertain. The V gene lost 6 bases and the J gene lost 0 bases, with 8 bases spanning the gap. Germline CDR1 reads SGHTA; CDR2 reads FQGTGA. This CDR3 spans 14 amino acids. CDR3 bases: TGTGCCAGCAGTTCCACGGCGAACACCGGGGAGCTGTTTTTT. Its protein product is CASSSTANTGELFF.

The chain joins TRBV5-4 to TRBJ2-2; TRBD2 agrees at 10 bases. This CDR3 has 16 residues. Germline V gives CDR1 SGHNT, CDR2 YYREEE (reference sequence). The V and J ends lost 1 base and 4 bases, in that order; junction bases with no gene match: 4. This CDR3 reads CASSLSSGSPTGELFF. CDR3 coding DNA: TGTGCCAGCAGCTTGTCTAGCGGGAGCCCCACCGGGGAGCTGTTTTTT.

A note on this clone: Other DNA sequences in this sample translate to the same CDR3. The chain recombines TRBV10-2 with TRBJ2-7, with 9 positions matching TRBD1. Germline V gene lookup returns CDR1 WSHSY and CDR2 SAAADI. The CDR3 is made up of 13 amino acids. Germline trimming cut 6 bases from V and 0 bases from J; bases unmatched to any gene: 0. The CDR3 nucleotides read TGCGCCAGCAGGACAGGGGGCTCCTACGAGCAGTACTTC. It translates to CASRTGGSYEQYF.

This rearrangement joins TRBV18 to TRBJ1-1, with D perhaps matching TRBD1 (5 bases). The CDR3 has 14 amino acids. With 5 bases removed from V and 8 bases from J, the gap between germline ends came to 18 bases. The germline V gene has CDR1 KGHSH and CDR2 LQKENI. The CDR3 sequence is CASSSRDQGSEAFF. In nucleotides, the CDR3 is TGTGCCAGCTCATCCCGGGACCAGGGATCCGAAGCTTTCTTT.